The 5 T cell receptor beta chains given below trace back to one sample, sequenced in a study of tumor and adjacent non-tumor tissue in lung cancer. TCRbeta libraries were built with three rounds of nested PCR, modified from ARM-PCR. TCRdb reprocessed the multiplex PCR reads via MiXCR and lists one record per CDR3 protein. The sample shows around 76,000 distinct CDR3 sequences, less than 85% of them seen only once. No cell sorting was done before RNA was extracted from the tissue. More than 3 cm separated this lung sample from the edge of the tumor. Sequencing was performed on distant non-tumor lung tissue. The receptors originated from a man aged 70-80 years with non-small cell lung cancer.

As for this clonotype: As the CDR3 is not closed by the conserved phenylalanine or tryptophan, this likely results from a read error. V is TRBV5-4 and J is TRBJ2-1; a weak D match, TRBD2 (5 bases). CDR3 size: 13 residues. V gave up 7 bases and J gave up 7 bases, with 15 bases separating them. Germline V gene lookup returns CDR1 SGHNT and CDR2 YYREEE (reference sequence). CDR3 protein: CASGVDWINEQFS. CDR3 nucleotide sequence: TGTGCCAGCGGCGTGGACTGGATTAATGAGCAGTTCTCC.

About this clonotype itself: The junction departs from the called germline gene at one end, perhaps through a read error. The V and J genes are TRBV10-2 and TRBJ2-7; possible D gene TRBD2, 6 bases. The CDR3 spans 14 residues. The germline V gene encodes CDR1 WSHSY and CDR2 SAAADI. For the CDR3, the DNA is TGCTCCAGCAGGCAAGCCGGGACTCGTGACGAGCATTACTTC. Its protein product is CSSRQAGTRDEHYF.

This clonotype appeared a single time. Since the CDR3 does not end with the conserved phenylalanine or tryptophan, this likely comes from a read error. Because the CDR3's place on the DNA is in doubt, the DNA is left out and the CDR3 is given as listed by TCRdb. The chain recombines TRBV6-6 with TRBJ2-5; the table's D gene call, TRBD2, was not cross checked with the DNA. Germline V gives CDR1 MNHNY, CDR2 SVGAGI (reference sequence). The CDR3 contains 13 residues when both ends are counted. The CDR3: CDSSLVRGETQYY.

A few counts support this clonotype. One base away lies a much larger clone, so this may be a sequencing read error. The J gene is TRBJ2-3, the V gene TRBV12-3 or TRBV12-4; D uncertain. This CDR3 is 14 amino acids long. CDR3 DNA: TGTGCCAGCAGTACCAGGAGATACACAGATATGCAGTATTTT. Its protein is CASSTRRYTDMQYF.

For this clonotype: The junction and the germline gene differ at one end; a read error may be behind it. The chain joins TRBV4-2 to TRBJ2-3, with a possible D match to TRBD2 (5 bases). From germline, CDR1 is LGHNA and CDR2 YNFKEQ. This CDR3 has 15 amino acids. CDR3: CASSQSMGGTDTQYF. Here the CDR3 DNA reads TGCGCCAGCAGCCAATCTATGGGCGGGACAGATACGCAGTATTTT.